The sequence of this T cell receptor (beta chain) was determined in a study of blood T cell repertoires in COVID-19 (TCRdb year 2020). With respect to the entire study: The collaborator samples originated in the United States, Italy and Spain and spanned the acute and convalescent phases of COVID-19. The prospective study material was composed of cDNA or gDNA derived from T cells, B-cell-depleted T cells, or PBMCs. Deeply sampled blood TCRbeta repertoires from subjects exposed to, actively infected with, or recovered from COVID-19 were included in the dataset. The repertoires were released in a freely available public database intended as a resource for research on the immune response to SARS-CoV-2. The samples were drawn from the first 160 participants of the ongoing ImmuneRACE study and from under 1,500 subjects provided by 6 global collaborators. Nearly every sample came with metadata listing a de-identified subject ID, COVID-19 status, age in years and sex. Where HLA class I and class II types were available, the types were taken from metadata supplied by the sample provider, not from assay-based typing.

The immunoSEQ Assay, a bias-controlled multiplex PCR, was used to amplify TCRbeta CDR3 regions from genomic DNA. The study's processing was this. The number of nucleated cells in each sample was estimated from the amplification of reference gene primers within the assay. To quantify the absolute abundance of each unique TCRbeta CDR3 rearrangement, sequence reads were collapsed and filtered. Productive Simpson clonality was computed per sample as the square root of Simpson's diversity index over productive rearrangements. TCRdb's version of the immuneACCESS table is confined to in-frame rearrangements and falls short of the full clone set. An unresolved V gene accounts for under half of the shortfall where checked; the remainder is of unknown origin. V and J calls and clone size are as listed in that table; D and trimming were resolved from the DNA. The sample table holds 380,000 or so clones, of which over 75% were seen once. The ten biggest clones cover approximately 1.2% of the sample.

Note on this clone: Its antigen has not been determined. Per-base qualities were not stored, and no clone one base away is much larger.

Participants in the prospective study were aged roughly 18 to 100 years, lived in 20 to 30 United States geographic areas, and enrolled through a virtual design. In the prospective study, cohorts were assigned on the basis of participant-reported clinical history obtained from a screening survey and a study questionnaire. ImmuneRACE Cohort 3 recovered participants were defined by two consecutive negative NP/OP PCR tests, healthcare professional clearance, or symptom resolution. In the prospective study, whole blood, serum and a nasopharyngeal or oropharyngeal swab were collected from each participant by mobile phlebotomists. Participants in the prospective study had the option to provide additional blood draws and questionnaires over an approximately 2-month period. Prospective study blood samples were shipped either frozen or at room temperature before DNA extraction. The germline V gene (reference sequence) supplies CDR1 LNHDA and CDR2 SQIVND. V and J lose 1 base and 2 bases, and a span of 17 bases separates them. The CDR3 sequence holds 17 residues, the cysteine and phenylalanine included. The retained sequence is limited to the CDR3, 51 bases, with the frame set at the first base.

Results the study describes overall, beyond this receptor: Clinical and demographic metadata were provided uncurated, with the amount varying by source and participant.

This TCR was recovered from a man aged 30 to 39 who had recovered from COVID-19. The source material was PBMCs or T cells enriched from blood (not recorded which). The chain is assembled from TRBV19 and TRBJ2-5, with a weak D call of TRBD2 (6 bases match). At the DNA level, the sequence is TGTGCCAGTAGTATAGGGGGAGGATCCTGGGGACAAGAGACCCAGTACTTC. Its product reads: CASSIGGGSWGQETQYF.